These 9 T cell receptor beta chains originate from one sample sequenced in a study of blood T cell repertoires in COVID-19. The repertoire was sequenced with immunoSEQ multiplex PCR; TCRdb's copy has only in-frame clones and lacks some. The sample consists of approximately 220,000 clones, roughly 80% of them appearing once. Sequenced input: PBMCs or T cells enriched from blood (not recorded which). These receptors were obtained from a woman aged 40 to 50 with acute COVID-19.

The CDR3 loop is CASNPTGGNGELFF. CDR3 sequence (DNA): TGTGCCAGCAACCCAACAGGGGGCAACGGGGAGCTGTTTTTT. This rearrangement joins TRBV5-6 to TRBJ2-2, with TRBD1 matching over 9 bases. V lost 6 bases to trimming and J lost 7 bases; unmatched junction nucleotides: 7. CDR1 and CDR2 from the germline V gene are SGHDT and YYEEEE. This CDR3 comprises 14 residues.

The rearrangement joins TRBV7-8 to TRBJ1-1; unclear D gene. The V end lost 0 bases, the J end lost 4 bases, and 12 bases lay between the germline ends. The CDR3 extends over 15 amino acids. Germline-derived CDR1 and CDR2 are SGHVS and FQNEAQ. CDR3 sequence reads: CASSLAAGSGTEAFF. The CDR3 bases are TGTGCCAGCAGCTTAGCGGCGGGGAGTGGCACTGAAGCTTTCTTT.

This clone was detected once. The V gene is TRBV18, the J gene TRBJ1-2; D is unresolved. Trimming removed 2 bases at V and 4 bases at J, with 11 bases between. The germline V gene has CDR1 KGHSH and CDR2 LQKENI. The CDR3 contains 14 residues. CDR3 coding DNA: TGTGCCAGCTCACCAGCAGGAGGATTCTATGGCTACACCTTC. Its protein is CASSPAGGFYGYTF.

This clone was detected only once. The J gene is TRBJ2-7, the V gene TRBV19; 8 positions agree with TRBD1. The germline V gene encodes CDR1 LNHDA and CDR2 SQIVND (reference sequence). With V trimmed by 6 bases and J by 5 bases, 18 bases remained unmatched. The CDR3 contains 17 residues. CDR3 DNA sequence: TGTGCCAGTAGACCCGGACAGGGAAGCCCAGGGGGCGACGAGCAGTACTTC. Translation: CASRPGQGSPGGDEQYF.

V is TRBV7-2 and J is TRBJ2-5, with TRBD1 identical over 8 bases. CDR3 length equals 15 residues. V lost 5 bases to trimming and J lost 3 bases; unmatched junction nucleotides: 8. CDR1 and CDR2 (germline): SGHTA, FQGNSA. The CDR3, as DNA: TGTGCCAGCAGCCCAGGACAGGGATGGGAAGAGACCCAGTACTTC. It codes for CASSPGQGWEETQYF.

This sequence joins TRBV2 and TRBJ2-5; TRBD1 matches 10 bases. Germline V gene lookup returns CDR1 SNHLY and CDR2 FYNNEI. Trimming at V came to 9 bases and at J to 0 bases, leaving 1 base not matched to a gene. This CDR3 has 13 residues. The DNA of the CDR3 is TGTGCCAGGGGACAGGGGAACCAAGAGACCCAGTACTTC. Translating it yields CARGQGNQETQYF.

The chain carries TRBV4-1 and TRBJ1-4; D is perhaps TRBD1 (6 bases). Germline CDR1 MGHRA, CDR2 YSYEKL. V was shortened by 2 bases and J by 7 bases, with 17 bases between the two germline ends. This CDR3 region has 16 residues. The CDR3 spells CASSQPGAGISEKLFF. Here the CDR3 DNA reads TGCGCCAGCAGCCAACCAGGGGCCGGAATAAGTGAAAAACTGTTTTTT.

V usage is TRBV19 and J usage is TRBJ1-2; tentative D call: TRBD1 (5 bases). Germline lookup yields CDR1 LNHDA and CDR2 SQIVND (reference sequence). Trimming pared 3 bases from V and 4 bases from J, leaving 18 bases between. This CDR3 is built from 16 residues. The CDR3 region is CASSIQGRTFPYGYTF. The CDR3 DNA reads as TGTGCCAGTAGTATCCAGGGAAGGACCTTTCCCTATGGCTACACCTTC.

The chain is built from TRBV11-2 and TRBJ1-6, with D unresolved. The CDR3 loop spans 14 amino acids. Germline CDR1 reads SGHAT; CDR2 reads FQNNGV. V lost 4 bases, J lost 7 bases, and 11 bases lay in between. The CDR3 DNA reads TGTGCCAGCAGCTCCGGACCGGGAAATTCACCCCTCCACTTT. Amino acid sequence: CASSSGPGNSPLHF.